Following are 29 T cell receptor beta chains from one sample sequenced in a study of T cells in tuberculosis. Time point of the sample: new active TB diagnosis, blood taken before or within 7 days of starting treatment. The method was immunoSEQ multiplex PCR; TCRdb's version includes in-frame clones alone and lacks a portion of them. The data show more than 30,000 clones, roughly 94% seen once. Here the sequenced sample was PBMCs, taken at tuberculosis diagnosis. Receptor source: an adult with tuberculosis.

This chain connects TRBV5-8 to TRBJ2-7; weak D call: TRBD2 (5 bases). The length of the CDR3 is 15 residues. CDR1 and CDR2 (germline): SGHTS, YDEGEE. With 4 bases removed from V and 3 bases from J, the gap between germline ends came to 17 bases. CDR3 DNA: TGTGCCAGCAGCCCGGATGGGGTACGGGGCTACGAGCAGTACTTC. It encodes CASSPDGVRGYEQYF.

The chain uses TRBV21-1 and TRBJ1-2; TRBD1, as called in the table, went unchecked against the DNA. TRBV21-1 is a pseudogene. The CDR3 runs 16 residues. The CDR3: CASSKALFGQSYGYTF. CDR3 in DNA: TGTGCCAGCAGCAAAGCGCTTTTTGGACAGAGCTATGGCTACACCTTC.

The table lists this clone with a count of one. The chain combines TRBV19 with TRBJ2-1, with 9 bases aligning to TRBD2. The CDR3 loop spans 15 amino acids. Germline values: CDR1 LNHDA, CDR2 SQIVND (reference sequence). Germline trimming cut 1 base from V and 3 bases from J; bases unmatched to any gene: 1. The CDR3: CASSIASGVYNEQFF. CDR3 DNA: TGTGCCAGTAGTATAGCTAGCGGGGTCTACAATGAGCAGTTCTTC.

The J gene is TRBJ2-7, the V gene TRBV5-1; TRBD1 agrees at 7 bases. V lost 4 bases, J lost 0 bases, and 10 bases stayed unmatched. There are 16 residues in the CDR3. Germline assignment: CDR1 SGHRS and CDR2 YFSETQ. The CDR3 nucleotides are TGCGCCAGCAGCATACAGGGGTCTCGCAGCTCCTACGAGCAGTACTTC. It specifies CASSIQGSRSSYEQYF.

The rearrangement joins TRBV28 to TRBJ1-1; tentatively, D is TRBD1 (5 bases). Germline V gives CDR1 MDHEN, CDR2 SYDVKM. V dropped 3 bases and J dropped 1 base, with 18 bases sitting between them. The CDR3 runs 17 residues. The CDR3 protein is CASSFRRAELKNTEAFF. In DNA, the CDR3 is TGTGCCAGCAGTTTCCGCAGGGCTGAATTAAAGAACACTGAAGCTTTCTTT.

The CDR3 DNA sequence: TGTGCCAGTAGTACGGGGACAGGGGTCGGCGAGCAGTACTTC. Protein product: CASSTGTGVGEQYF. The rearrangement joins TRBV19 to TRBJ2-7, with TRBD1 matching over 10 bases. The ends lost 4 bases at V and 6 bases at J; junction bases unmatched: 6. In germline, CDR1 is LNHDA, CDR2 SQIVND (reference sequence). The CDR3 has 14 residues.

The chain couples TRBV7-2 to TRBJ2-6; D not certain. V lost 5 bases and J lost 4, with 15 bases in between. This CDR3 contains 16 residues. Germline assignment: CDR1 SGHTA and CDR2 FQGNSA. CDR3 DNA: TGTGCCAGCAGCCTGCTCCAGGTCGCCGGGGCCAACGTCCTGACTTTC. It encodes CASSLLQVAGANVLTF.

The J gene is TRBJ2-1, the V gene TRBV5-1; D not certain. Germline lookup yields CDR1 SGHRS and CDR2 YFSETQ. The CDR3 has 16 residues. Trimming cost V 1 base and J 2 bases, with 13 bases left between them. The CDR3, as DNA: TGCGCCAGCAGCTTGATGGCAGGTGTCACCTACAATGAGCAGTTCTTC. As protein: CASSLMAGVTYNEQFF.

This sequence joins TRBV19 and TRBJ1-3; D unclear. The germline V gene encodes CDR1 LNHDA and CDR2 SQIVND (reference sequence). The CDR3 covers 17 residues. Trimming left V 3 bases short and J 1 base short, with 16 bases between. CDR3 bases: TGTGCCAGTAGTATTTCTAGTAGGCCAGCGTCTGGAAACACCATATATTTT. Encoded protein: CASSISSRPASGNTIYF.

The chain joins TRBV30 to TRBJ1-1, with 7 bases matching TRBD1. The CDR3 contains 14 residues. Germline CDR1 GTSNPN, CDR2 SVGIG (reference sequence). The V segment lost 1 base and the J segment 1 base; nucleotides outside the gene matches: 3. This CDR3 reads CAWSGGQRNTEAFF. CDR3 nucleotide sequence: TGTGCCTGGAGTGGGGGACAGCGGAACACTGAAGCTTTCTTT.

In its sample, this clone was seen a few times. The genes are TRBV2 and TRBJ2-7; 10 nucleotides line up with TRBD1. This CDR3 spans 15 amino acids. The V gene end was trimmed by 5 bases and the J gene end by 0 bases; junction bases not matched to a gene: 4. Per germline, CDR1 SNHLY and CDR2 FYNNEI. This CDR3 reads CASSTRDRGSYEQYF. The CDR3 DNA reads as TGTGCCAGCAGTACCCGGGACAGGGGCTCCTACGAGCAGTACTTC. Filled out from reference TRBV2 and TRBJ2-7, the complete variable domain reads EPEVTQTPSHQVTQMGQEVILRCVPISNHLYFYWYRQILGQKVEFLVSFYNNEISEKSEIFDDQFSVERPDGSNFTLKIRSTKLEDSAMYFCASSTRDRGSYEQYFGPGTRLTVT.

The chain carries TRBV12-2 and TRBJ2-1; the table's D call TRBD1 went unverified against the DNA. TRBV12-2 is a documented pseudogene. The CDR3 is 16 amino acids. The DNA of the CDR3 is TGTGCAAGTCGCTTATCCAGGGGAACCCAAAGGAATGAGCAGTTCTTC. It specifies CASRLSRGTQRNEQFF.

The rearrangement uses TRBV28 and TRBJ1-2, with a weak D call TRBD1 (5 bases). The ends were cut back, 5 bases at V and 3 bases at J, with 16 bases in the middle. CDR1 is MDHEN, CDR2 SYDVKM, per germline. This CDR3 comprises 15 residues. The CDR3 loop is CASSREDKTHYGYTF. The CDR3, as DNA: TGTGCCAGCAGTCGGGAGGACAAAACTCACTATGGCTACACCTTC.

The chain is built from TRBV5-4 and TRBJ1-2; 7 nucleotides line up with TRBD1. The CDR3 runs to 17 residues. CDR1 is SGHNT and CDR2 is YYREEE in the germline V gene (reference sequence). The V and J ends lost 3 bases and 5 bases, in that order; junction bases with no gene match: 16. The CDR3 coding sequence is TGTGCCAGCAGCTCGATATCAGGGACAGCGGCCCAATATGGCTACACCTTC. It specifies CASSSISGTAAQYGYTF.

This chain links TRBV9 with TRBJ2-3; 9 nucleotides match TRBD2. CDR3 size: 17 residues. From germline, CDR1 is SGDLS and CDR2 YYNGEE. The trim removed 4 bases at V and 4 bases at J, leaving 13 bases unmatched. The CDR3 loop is CASSPPGIAGVPDTQYF. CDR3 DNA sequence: TGTGCCAGCAGCCCCCCCGGGATAGCGGGGGTACCAGATACGCAGTATTTT.

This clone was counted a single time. CDR3 bases: TGTGCCAGCAGCCCCACGGGACAGCACAACGACAACGGCGTTAACTATGGCTACACCTTC. The encoded protein is CASSPTGQHNDNGVNYGYTF. The chain is built from TRBV9 and TRBJ1-2; 7 bases are shared with TRBD1. The junction had 22 bases not matched to a gene; V was cut back by 4 bases and J by 1 base. CDR3 length: 20 amino acids. Germline CDR1 and CDR2: SGDLS and YYNGEE.

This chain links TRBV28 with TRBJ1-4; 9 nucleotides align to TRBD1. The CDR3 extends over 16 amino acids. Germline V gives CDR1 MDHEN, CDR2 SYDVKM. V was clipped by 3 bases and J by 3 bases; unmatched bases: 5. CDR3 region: CASSLGQGGANEKLFF. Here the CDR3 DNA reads TGTGCCAGCAGTTTGGGACAGGGAGGAGCTAATGAAAAACTGTTTTTT. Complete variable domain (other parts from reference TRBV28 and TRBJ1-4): DVKVTQSSRYLVKRTGEKVFLECVQDMDHENMFWYRQDPGLGLRLIYFSYDVKMKEKGDIPEGYSVSREKKERFSLILESASTNQTSMYLCASSLGQGGANEKLFFGSGTQLSVL.

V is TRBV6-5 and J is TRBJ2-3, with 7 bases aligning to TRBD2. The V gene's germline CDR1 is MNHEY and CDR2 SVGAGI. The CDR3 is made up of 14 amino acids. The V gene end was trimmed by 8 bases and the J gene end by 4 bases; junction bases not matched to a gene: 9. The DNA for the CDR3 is TGTGCCAGCGAACAATCTAGCGGCTCAGATACGCAGTATTTT. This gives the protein CASEQSSGSDTQYF.

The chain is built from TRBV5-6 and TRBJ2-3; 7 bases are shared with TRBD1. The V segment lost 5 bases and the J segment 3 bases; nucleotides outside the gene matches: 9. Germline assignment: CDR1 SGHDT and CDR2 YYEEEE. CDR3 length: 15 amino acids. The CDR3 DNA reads TGTGCCAGCAGTTTCAGGGCAGGGGGTACAGATACGCAGTATTTT. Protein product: CASSFRAGGTDTQYF.

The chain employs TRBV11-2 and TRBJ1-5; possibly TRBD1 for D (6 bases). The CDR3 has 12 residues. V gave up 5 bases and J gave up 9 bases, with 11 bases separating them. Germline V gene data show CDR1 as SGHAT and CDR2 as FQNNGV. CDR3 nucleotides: TGTGCCAGCAGCCAACAGGGCCCGCCCCAGCATTTT. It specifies CASSQQGPPQHF.

CDR3 protein: CATLPGPGGWDTEAFF. The CDR3 DNA reads TGTGCTACCCTCCCCGGCCCGGGGGGTTGGGACACTGAAGCTTTCTTT. The chain is built from TRBV12-5 and TRBJ1-1; the D gene is possibly TRBD1 (5 bases). The CDR3 is made up of 16 amino acids. V lost 10 bases, J lost 3 bases, and 24 bases lay in between. The germline V gene has CDR1 LGHNT and CDR2 FRNRAP.

The CDR3 nucleotides read TGTGCCATCAGTGAGTACTCACAGGGTAATTCACCCCTCCACTTT. Its translation is CAISEYSQGNSPLHF. The genes are TRBV10-3 and TRBJ1-6; the D gene is possibly TRBD1 (6 bases). This CDR3 is built from 15 residues. The ends were cut back, 1 base at V and 6 bases at J, with 10 bases in the middle. Germline assignment: CDR1 ENHRY and CDR2 SYGVKD.

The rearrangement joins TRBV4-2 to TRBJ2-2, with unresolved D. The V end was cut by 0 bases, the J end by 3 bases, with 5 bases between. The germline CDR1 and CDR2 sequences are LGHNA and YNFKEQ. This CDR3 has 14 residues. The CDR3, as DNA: TGTGCCAGCAGCCAAGAAGTAGACACCGGGGAGCTGTTTTTT. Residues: CASSQEVDTGELFF.

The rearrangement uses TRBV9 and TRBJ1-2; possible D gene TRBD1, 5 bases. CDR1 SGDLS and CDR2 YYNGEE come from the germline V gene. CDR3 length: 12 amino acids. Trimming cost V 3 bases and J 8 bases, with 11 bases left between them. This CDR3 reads CASSALHRGYTF. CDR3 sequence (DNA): TGTGCCAGCAGCGCCCTTCACAGGGGCTACACCTTC. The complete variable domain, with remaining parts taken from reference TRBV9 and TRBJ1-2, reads DSGVTQTPKHLITATGQRVTLRCSPRSGDLSVYWYQQSLDQGLQFLIQYYNGEERAKGNILERFSAQQFPDLHSELNLSSLELGDSALYFCASSALHRGYTFGSGTRLTVV.

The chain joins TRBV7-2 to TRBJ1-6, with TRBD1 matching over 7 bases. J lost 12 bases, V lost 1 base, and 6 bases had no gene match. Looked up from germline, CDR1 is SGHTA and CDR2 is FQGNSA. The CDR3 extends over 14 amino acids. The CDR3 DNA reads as TGTGCCAGCAGCTTAGGGGCAGGGGGTGAACCCCTCCACTTT. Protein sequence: CASSLGAGGEPLHF.

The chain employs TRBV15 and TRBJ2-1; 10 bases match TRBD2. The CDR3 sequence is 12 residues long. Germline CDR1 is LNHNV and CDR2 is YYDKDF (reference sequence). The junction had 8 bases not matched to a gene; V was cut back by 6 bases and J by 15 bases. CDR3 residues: CATSTGTSAWFF. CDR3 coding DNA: TGTGCCACCAGTACCGGGACTAGCGCTTGGTTCTTC.

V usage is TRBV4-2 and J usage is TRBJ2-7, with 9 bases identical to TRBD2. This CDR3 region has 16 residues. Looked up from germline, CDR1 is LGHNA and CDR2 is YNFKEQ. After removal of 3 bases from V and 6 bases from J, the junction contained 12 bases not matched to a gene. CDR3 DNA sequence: TGTGCCAGCAGCCAGGGATGGGGCGGGGGGGCGGCCGAGCAGTACTTC. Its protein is CASSQGWGGGAAEQYF.

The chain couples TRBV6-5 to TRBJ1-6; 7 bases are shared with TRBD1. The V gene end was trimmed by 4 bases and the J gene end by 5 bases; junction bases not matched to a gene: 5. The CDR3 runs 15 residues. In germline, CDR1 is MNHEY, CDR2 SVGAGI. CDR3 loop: CASSFRQGNNSPLHF. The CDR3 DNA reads TGTGCCAGCAGTTTCCGACAGGGAAATAATTCACCCCTCCACTTT.

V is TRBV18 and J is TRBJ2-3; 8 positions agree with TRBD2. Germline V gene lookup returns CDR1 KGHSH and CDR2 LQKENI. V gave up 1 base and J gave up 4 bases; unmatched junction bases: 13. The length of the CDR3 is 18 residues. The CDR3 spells CASSPLKGLATDADTQYF. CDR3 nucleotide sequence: TGTGCCAGCTCACCACTAAAAGGACTAGCCACAGACGCAGATACGCAGTATTTT. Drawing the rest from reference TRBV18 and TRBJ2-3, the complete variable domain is NAGVMQNPRHLVRRRGQEARLRCSPMKGHSHVYWYRQLPEEGLKFMVYLQKENIIDESGMPKERFSAEFPKEGPSILRIQQVVRGDSAAYFCASSPLKGLATDADTQYFGPGTRLTVL.